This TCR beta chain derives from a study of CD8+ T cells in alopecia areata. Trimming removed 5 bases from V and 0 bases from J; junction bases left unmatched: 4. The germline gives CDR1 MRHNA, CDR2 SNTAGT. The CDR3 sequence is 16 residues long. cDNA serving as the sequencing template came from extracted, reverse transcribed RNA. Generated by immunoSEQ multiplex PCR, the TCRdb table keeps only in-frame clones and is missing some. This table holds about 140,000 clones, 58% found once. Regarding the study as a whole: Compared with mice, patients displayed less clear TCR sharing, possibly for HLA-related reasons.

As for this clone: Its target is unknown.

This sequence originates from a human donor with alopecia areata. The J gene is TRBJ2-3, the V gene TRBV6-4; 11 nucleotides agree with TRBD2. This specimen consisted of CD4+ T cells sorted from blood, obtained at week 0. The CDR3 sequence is CASSHTSGGSTDTQYF. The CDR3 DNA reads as TGTGCCAGCAGTCATACTAGCGGGGGCAGCACAGATACGCAGTATTTT.